Reported below is one TCR beta chain. As handled by the study authors: Filtering was not the same, since immunoSEQ gave junction-only sequences without quality scores. Method: immunoSEQ multiplex PCR; TCRdb's copy keeps in-frame clones and lacks some. V and J calls and clone size follow that table, whereas D and trimming were derived from the DNA. This sample carries some 700,000 clones, about nine tenths of them seen once, and the ten largest clones take about 33%. The data stem from a study of shared clonotypes between healthy human individuals. J was trimmed by 5 bases and V by 6 bases; bases with no gene match: 12. CDR3 length: 16 residues. The germline CDR1 and CDR2 sequences are SGHDT and YYEEEE.

This chain uses TRBV5-6 with TRBJ2-2; TRBD1 matches 8 bases. The receptor was isolated from a man aged 18 to 30 in good health. Some clones in this sample may be carry-over from other donors' samples. Sample: memory CD8+ T cells from PBMCs. The subset was: CD45RO+ cells pooled with CCR7-negative TemRA cells. CDR3 amino acids: CASTKRAQGATGELFF. CDR3 nucleotide sequence: TGTGCCAGCACCAAACGGGCCCAGGGGGCGACCGGGGAGCTGTTTTTT.